The T cell receptor (beta chain) under discussion was sequenced for a study of control samples from healthy donors and cancer patients. CDR1 SGHDN and CDR2 FVKESK come from the germline V gene. The CDR3 runs to 17 residues. V lost 2 bases and J lost 2, with 15 bases in between. Profiling relied on immunoSEQ multiplex PCR, and the TCRdb table lists in-frame clones only, not all of them. The sample shows about 130,000 clones, around 92% of them seen only once. This clone was detected only a few times. The sequenced material came from PBMCs. The receptor was derived from a man older than 75 with head and neck cancer. The chain is built from TRBV14 and TRBJ2-2; D might be TRBD1 or TRBD2, each matching 5 bases. The DNA for the CDR3 is TGTGCCAGCAGCCAAACGCGATCCGGGGCCAACACCGGGGAGCTGTTTTTT. This sequence encodes CASSQTRSGANTGELFF.